These 10 T cell receptor beta chains originate from one sample sequenced in a study of OX40 agonist ivuxolimab in advanced cancers. Sequencing was performed with immunoSEQ multiplex PCR; in TCRdb, only in-frame clones are kept and a portion is missing. The table shows 65,000 to 90,000 clones, with around 86% occurring only once. The starting material was CD4+ or CD8+ T cells sorted from blood, obtained in a trial of the OX40 agonist ivuxolimab. The receptors were sampled from an adult with an advanced solid tumor such as melanoma, head and neck, liver or kidney cancer.

The chain employs TRBV5-1 and TRBJ1-2; 10 bases fit TRBD1. V was pared by 4 bases and J by 3 bases, with 3 bases of the junction left unmatched. Germline V CDR1 and CDR2: SGHRS, YFSETQ. CDR3 length equals 14 residues. CDR3: CASSTGTGDYGYTF. DNA for the CDR3: TGCGCCAGCAGCACCGGGACAGGGGACTATGGCTACACCTTC. Supplemented by reference TRBV5-1 and TRBJ1-2, the full variable domain reads KAGVTQTPRYLIKTRGQQVTLSCSPISGHRSVSWYQQTPGQGLQFLFEYFSETQRNKGNFPGRFSGRQFSNSRSEMNVSTLELGDSALYLCASSTGTGDYGYTFGSGTRLTVV.

The V call is TRBV27, the J call TRBJ1-4; D is perhaps TRBD1 (5 bases). Between the trimmed V and J ends, which lost 5 bases and 8 bases, there was a span of 18 bases. The CDR3 extends over 15 amino acids. CDR1 is MNHEY, CDR2 SMNVEV, per germline (reference sequence). The CDR3 DNA sequence: TGTGCCAGCAGTGCAAGGGACCCGAGGGTAGAAAAACTGTTTTTT. Amino acids: CASSARDPRVEKLFF.

As for this clone: At one boundary the junction diverges from the germline segment, which might be a read error. The chain is built from TRBV5-1 and TRBJ1-2, with D perhaps matching TRBD1 (5 bases). This CDR3 is 12 amino acids long. Per the germline V gene, CDR1 is SGHRS and CDR2 is YFSETQ. Here the CDR3 DNA reads TGCGCCAGCAGCGTAGGGACCTATGGCTACGCCTTC. Amino acids: CASSVGTYGYAF. The entire variable domain, with the rest obtained from reference TRBV5-1 and TRBJ1-2, is as follows: KAGVTQTPRYLIKTRGQQVTLSCSPISGHRSVSWYQQTPGQGLQFLFEYFSETQRNKGNFPGRFSGRQFSNSRSEMNVSTLELGDSALYLCASSVGTYGYAFGSGTRLTVV.

This chain joins TRBV7-6 and TRBJ1-5; no clear D. CDR1 is SGHVS and CDR2 is FNYEAQ in the germline V gene. Trimming took 2 bases from V and 4 from J, leaving 12 bases between them. The CDR3 consists of 15 residues. The CDR3 bases are TGTGCCAGCAGCTTACTGCCCGTGGGGAATCAGCCCCAGCATTTT. Residues: CASSLLPVGNQPQHF.

The chain couples TRBV2 to TRBJ2-1; the match to TRBD2 covers 7 bases. V was pared by 4 bases and J by 3 bases, with 6 bases of the junction left unmatched. The germline gives CDR1 SNHLY, CDR2 FYNNEI. The CDR3 loop spans 15 amino acids. This CDR3 is CASSGGGANYNEQFF. Here the CDR3 DNA reads TGTGCCAGCAGTGGGGGAGGGGCTAACTACAATGAGCAGTTCTTC.

V gene TRBV9 combines with J gene TRBJ2-5; D is unclear. Between the trimmed V and J ends, which lost 4 bases and 4 bases, there was a span of 11 bases. The V gene's germline CDR1 is SGDLS and CDR2 YYNGEE. CDR3 length equals 13 residues. CDR3 DNA sequence: TGTGCCAGCAGCCCCCGACCCGGAGAGACCCAGTACTTC. It is translated as CASSPRPGETQYF.

The chain couples TRBV11-3 to TRBJ1-2; 9 bases line up with TRBD1. Germline assignment: CDR1 SGHNT and CDR2 YENEEA. V shed 1 base and J 4 bases; nucleotides not matched to a gene: 13. The CDR3 loop spans 18 amino acids. CDR3 region: CASSLAPYRGRSGYGYTF. The CDR3 DNA follows: TGTGCCAGCAGCTTAGCACCTTACAGGGGGCGAAGTGGCTATGGCTACACCTTC. Together with reference TRBV11-3 and TRBJ1-2, the CDR3 gives the full variable domain: EAGVVQSPRYKIIEKKQPVAFWCNPISGHNTLYWYLQNLGQGPELLIRYENEEAVDDSQLPKDRFSAERLKGVDSTLKIQPAELGDSAVYLCASSLAPYRGRSGYGYTFGSGTRLTVV.

The rearrangement uses TRBV5-1 and TRBJ1-3, with D perhaps matching TRBD1 (5 bases). The CDR3 loop spans 14 amino acids. Germline loops: CDR1 SGHRS, CDR2 YFSETQ. V gave up 3 bases and J gave up 2 bases, with 9 bases separating them. Here the CDR3 reads CASSSGDPGNTIYF. The CDR3 coding sequence is TGCGCCAGCAGCTCGGGGGACCCTGGAAACACCATATATTTT. The whole variable domain, remainder taken from reference TRBV5-1 and TRBJ1-3, is KAGVTQTPRYLIKTRGQQVTLSCSPISGHRSVSWYQQTPGQGLQFLFEYFSETQRNKGNFPGRFSGRQFSNSRSEMNVSTLELGDSALYLCASSSGDPGNTIYFGEGSWLTVV.

The chain couples TRBV12-5 to TRBJ1-3; possibly TRBD1 for D (5 bases). The CDR3 sequence is 12 residues long. The V and J ends lost 6 bases and 4 bases respectively, with 7 bases between them. Looked up from germline, CDR1 is LGHNT and CDR2 is FRNRAP. DNA for the CDR3: TGTGCTAGTGGGGGGCGAGGAAACACCATATATTTT. The encoded protein is CASGGRGNTIYF.

This clone was found once. This chain links TRBV30 with TRBJ2-7, with TRBD2 matching 8 bases. The germline CDR1 and CDR2 sequences are GTSNPN and SVGIG (reference sequence). Germline trimming cut 1 base from V and 7 bases from J; bases unmatched to any gene: 12. There are 15 residues in the CDR3. The CDR3 spells CAWSGTREGPREQYF. The CDR3 region has the DNA TGTGCCTGGAGTGGGACCCGGGAGGGCCCTCGGGAGCAGTACTTC.